These 19 T cell receptor beta chains were sequenced from one sample in a study of blood T cell repertoires in COVID-19. Using immunoSEQ multiplex PCR, the repertoire was profiled, and TCRdb retains in-frame clones only, with some absent. The profile shows over 120,000 clones, around 90% of them singletons. The specimen was peripheral blood. These receptors originate from a human donor in a cohort sampled during active COVID-19.

The chain couples TRBV29-1 to TRBJ2-3, with D possibly matching TRBD2 (5 bases). CDR3 length: 12 residues. Germline CDR1 SQVTM, CDR2 ANQGSEA. V lost 3 bases to trimming and J lost 5 bases, with 9 bases between them. This CDR3 is CSVDTRGDTQYF. In DNA, the CDR3 is TGCAGCGTTGACACCCGGGGAGATACGCAGTATTTT.

The chain links TRBV18 to TRBJ2-2; D remains unclear. This CDR3 has 15 amino acids. Germline V CDR1 and CDR2: KGHSH, LQKENI. The V and J ends lost 2 bases and 2 bases respectively, with 9 bases between them. The CDR3 coding sequence is TGTGCCAGCTCACCATCTGGCAGTAACACCGGGGAGCTGTTTTTT. Residues: CASSPSGSNTGELFF.

The chain recombines TRBV5-6 with TRBJ2-5; TRBD2 matches at 9 bases. Germline V gene sequence: CDR1 SGHDT, CDR2 YYEEEE. The length of the CDR3 is 17 residues. V shed 0 bases, J shed 5 bases, and the junction held 11 bases outside the gene matches. CDR3 residues: CASSLAGWRGGGETQYF. The CDR3 DNA follows: TGTGCCAGCAGCTTGGCCGGTTGGCGGGGGGGCGGCGAGACCCAGTACTTC.

DNA for the CDR3: TGCGCCAGCAGCTGGAGGGGACAGGGGTTTCCCGGGGAGCTGTTTTTT. Encoded protein: CASSWRGQGFPGELFF. The rearrangement links TRBV5-1 to TRBJ2-2; 10 bases line up with TRBD1. After removal of 3 bases from V and 6 bases from J, the junction contained 8 bases not matched to a gene. The CDR3 contains 16 residues. CDR1 is SGHRS, CDR2 YFSETQ, per germline.

Points on this clone: The sample holds other DNA sequences that translate to the same CDR3. The rearrangement uses TRBV29-1 and TRBJ2-2, with 11 bases identical to TRBD1. With V trimmed by 6 bases and J by 11 bases, 8 bases remained unmatched. CDR1 and CDR2 (germline): SQVTM, ANQGSEA. This CDR3 is built from 13 residues. CDR3 loop: CSVGTGGNGELFF. The DNA for the CDR3 is TGCAGCGTGGGGACAGGGGGTAACGGAGAGCTGTTTTTT.

This clone was seen a single time. The chain combines TRBV7-2 with TRBJ1-2, with D perhaps TRBD1 (5 bases). Germline CDR1 and CDR2: SGHTA and FQGNSA. The V gene lost 5 bases and the J gene lost 4 bases, with 11 bases spanning the gap. This CDR3 has 13 amino acids. CDR3 DNA sequence: TGTGCCAGCAGCGGACCGGGGGGCTATGGCTACACCTTC. This encodes CASSGPGGYGYTF.

The chain uses TRBV2 and TRBJ1-1, with TRBD1 identical over 7 bases. The germline CDR1 and CDR2 sequences are SNHLY and FYNNEI. Trimming took 7 bases from V and 1 from J; bases not matched to a gene: 3. This CDR3 spans 13 amino acids. The CDR3 DNA reads TGTGCCAGCATGGGGACAGCGAACACTGAAGCTTTCTTT. Protein: CASMGTANTEAFF.

The chain recombines TRBV19 with TRBJ1-1; no clear D gene. Germline V gene sequence: CDR1 LNHDA, CDR2 SQIVND (reference sequence). This CDR3 is 14 amino acids long. V was shortened by 3 bases and J by 5 bases, with 13 bases between the two germline ends. The CDR3 is CASSIWGGMTEAFF. The CDR3 nucleotides read TGTGCCAGTAGTATTTGGGGAGGAATGACTGAAGCTTTCTTT.

The chain carries TRBV6-5 and TRBJ2-7; D is unclear. The germline V gene has CDR1 MNHEY and CDR2 SVGAGI. There are 16 residues in the CDR3. V gave up 0 bases and J gave up 4 bases, with 16 bases separating them. The CDR3 DNA reads TGTGCCAGCAGTTACTCCCGTCCGTCGTTTACATACGAGCAGTACTTC. As protein: CASSYSRPSFTYEQYF.

This chain joins TRBV14 and TRBJ1-4; D gene uncertain. The germline V gene encodes CDR1 SGHDN and CDR2 FVKESK. V dropped 2 bases and J dropped 3 bases, with 19 bases sitting between them. The CDR3 spans 18 residues. The CDR3 protein is CASSQNPLEPTANEKLFF. CDR3 bases: TGTGCCAGCAGCCAAAATCCTCTCGAGCCTACGGCTAATGAAAAACTGTTTTTT.

The chain carries TRBV7-9 and TRBJ1-1; possible D gene TRBD1, 5 bases. The V gene lost 5 bases and the J gene lost 1 base, with 8 bases spanning the gap. The CDR3 is 13 residues long. Germline V gives CDR1 SEHNR, CDR2 FQNEAQ (reference sequence). The CDR3 spells CASSLQENTEAFF. In nucleotides, the CDR3 is TGTGCCAGCAGCCTACAGGAGAACACTGAAGCTTTCTTT.

The chain recombines TRBV7-6 with TRBJ2-7; 8 bases line up with TRBD1. Germline V gene data show CDR1 as SGHVS and CDR2 as FNYEAQ. The CDR3 length is 16 residues. Trimming removed 5 bases from V and 6 bases from J; junction bases left unmatched: 15. CDR3 in DNA: TGTGCCAGCAGCCCCCTCGCGGGCAGGGGGCCGCGCGAGCAGTACTTC. Encoded protein: CASSPLAGRGPREQYF. Full variable domain (missing parts from reference TRBV7-6 and TRBJ2-7): GAGVSQSPRYKVTKRGQDVALRCDPISGHVSLYWYRQALGQGPEFLTYFNYEAQQDKSGLPNDRFSAERPEGSISTLTIQRTEQRDSAMYRCASSPLAGRGPREQYFGPGTRLTVT.

The chain recombines TRBV7-9 with TRBJ2-1, with 13 bases aligning to TRBD2. The CDR3 extends over 16 amino acids. V shed 8 bases and J 8 bases; nucleotides not matched to a gene: 12. CDR1 is SEHNR and CDR2 is FQNEAQ in the germline V gene (reference sequence). The CDR3 bases are TGTGCCAGCCCCCATTCTGGGACTAGCGGGGTAGATGAGCAGTTCTTC. Translated, it gives CASPHSGTSGVDEQFF.

This sequence joins TRBV18 and TRBJ2-2; possible D gene TRBD1, 5 bases. Germline CDR1 KGHSH, CDR2 LQKENI. CDR3 length: 14 residues. The ends were cut back, 1 base at V and 5 bases at J, with 8 bases in the middle. CDR3 loop: CASSPQGSTGELFF. The CDR3, as DNA: TGTGCCAGCTCACCACAGGGGTCGACCGGGGAGCTGTTTTTT.

The V gene is TRBV19, the J gene TRBJ2-7; tentative D call: TRBD1 (5 bases). CDR1 and CDR2 (germline): LNHDA, SQIVND (reference sequence). The V end was cut by 3 bases, the J end by 3 bases, with 9 bases between. This CDR3 region has 13 residues. The CDR3 DNA reads as TGTGCCAGTAGTATGTGGACAAACTACGAGCAGTACTTC. Translating it yields CASSMWTNYEQYF.

The CDR3 spells CASGFGTGMTDTQYF. As DNA, the CDR3 is TGTGCTAGTGGTTTCGGGACAGGGATGACAGATACGCAGTATTTT. The rearrangement joins TRBV12-5 to TRBJ2-3; 9 nucleotides align to TRBD1. The CDR3 covers 15 residues. Germline V lookup: CDR1 LGHNT, CDR2 FRNRAP. J was trimmed by 3 bases and V by 3 bases; bases with no gene match: 4.

The chain links TRBV5-4 to TRBJ2-1, with D possibly being TRBD2 (6 bases). Germline V gene data show CDR1 as SGHNT and CDR2 as YYREEE (reference sequence). The CDR3 covers 15 residues. V lost 1 base and J 6 bases, leaving 14 bases between the germline ends. CDR3 in amino acids: CASSLSTTSRNEQFF. CDR3 DNA: TGTGCCAGCAGCTTGAGCACCACTAGCCGCAATGAGCAGTTCTTC.

The rearrangement joins TRBV10-3 to TRBJ1-1; D remains ambiguous. Germline CDR1 ENHRY, CDR2 SYGVKD. The CDR3 sequence is 12 residues long. The germline V and J ends were trimmed by 10 bases and 1 base, with 10 bases remaining between them. CDR3 DNA: TGTGCCACTTCGACTGGGAACACTGAAGCTTTCTTT. Protein sequence: CATSTGNTEAFF.

The gene calls are TRBV5-1 and TRBJ2-7; the match to TRBD2 covers 9 bases. After removal of 0 bases from V and 3 bases from J, the junction contained 4 bases not matched to a gene. The length of the CDR3 is 15 residues. The germline V gene has CDR1 SGHRS and CDR2 YFSETQ. The CDR3 is CASSLGLAGDYEQYF. In DNA form, the CDR3 reads TGCGCCAGCAGCTTGGGGTTAGCGGGGGACTACGAGCAGTACTTC.